A single sample is the source of the 13 T cell receptor beta chains below, sequenced in a study of CD8 T cells in ankylosing spondylitis (dated by TCRdb to about 2017). Preparation of the library involved 5' RACE. The sequencer was an Illumina HiSeq 2500. TCRdb redid the processing of the public reads, applying fastp at Q25 and MiXCR, and retained in-frame beta chains. For every CDR3 protein sequence, its rows merge into one entry that carries the most common genes and DNA. The sample yields around 120,000 distinct CDR3 sequences; roughly 13% were counted once. The ten largest clones capture 3% of the sample. The sequenced material came from blood, either unsorted or a sorted T cell fraction (not recorded which). These receptors were obtained from a female donor with ankylosing spondylitis or in good health (not recorded which).

This clonotype was found many times. The chain links TRBV20-1 to TRBJ2-7; D is ambiguous. The CDR3 spans 16 residues. Between the trimmed V and J ends, which lost 0 bases and 3 bases, there was a span of 18 bases. Germline-derived CDR1 and CDR2 are DFQATT and SNEGSKA (reference sequence). CDR3 coding DNA: TGCAGTGCTAGAGACGATCTTGGCGACGGATTCTACGAGCAGTACTTC. Amino acid sequence: CSARDDLGDGFYEQYF.

In its sample, this clonotype was seen a few times. V gene TRBV25-1 combines with J gene TRBJ1-2, with 7 bases identical to TRBD1. This CDR3 spans 16 amino acids. The V gene end was trimmed by 4 bases and the J gene end by 4 bases; junction bases not matched to a gene: 12. The germline V gene encodes CDR1 MGHDK and CDR2 SYGVNS. CDR3 amino acids: CASSGFRDRPGYGYTF. As DNA, the CDR3 is TGTGCCAGCAGTGGGTTCCGGGACAGACCGGGCTATGGCTACACCTTC.

Ten or more counts support this clonotype. The rearrangement joins TRBV6-1 to TRBJ2-4; maybe TRBD2 (6 bases). The CDR3 sequence is 16 residues long. Germline V gene sequence: CDR1 MNHNS, CDR2 SASEGT. Trimming shortened V by 5 bases and J by 6 bases, and 20 bases separated the two germline ends. In DNA form, the CDR3 reads TGTGCCAGCAGTCCCCCCGATCGTATTAGCGGAAACATTCAGTACTTC. It translates to CASSPPDRISGNIQYF.

This clonotype occurred a few times. The DNA of the CDR3 is TGCGCCAGCGGGTCCAGGGGATCCTACAATGAGCAGTTCTTC. This gives the protein CASGSRGSYNEQFF. The gene calls are TRBV5-1 and TRBJ2-1, with D perhaps TRBD1 (6 bases). This CDR3 has 14 residues. V lost 7 bases, J lost 1 base, and 12 bases lay in between. Germline V lookup: CDR1 SGHRS, CDR2 YFSETQ. The full variable domain, completed using reference TRBV5-1 and TRBJ2-1, is KAGVTQTPRYLIKTRGQQVTLSCSPISGHRSVSWYQQTPGQGLQFLFEYFSETQRNKGNFPGRFSGRQFSNSRSEMNVSTLELGDSALYLCASGSRGSYNEQFFGPGTRLTVL.

Ten or more counts support this clonotype. This chain uses TRBV7-9 with TRBJ2-7; tentative D call: TRBD2 (5 bases). CDR3 size: 14 residues. Germline V gene lookup returns CDR1 SEHNR and CDR2 FQNEAQ (reference sequence). Trimming removed 4 bases from V and 0 bases from J, with 10 bases in between. CDR3 amino acids: CASSSKTSSYEQYF. The CDR3 bases are TGTGCCAGCAGCTCCAAAACTAGCTCCTACGAGCAGTACTTC. The variable domain in full, with the rest retrieved from reference TRBV7-9 and TRBJ2-7, is DTGVSQNPRHKITKRGQNVTFRCDPISEHNRLYWYRQTLGQGPEFLTYFQNEAQLEKSRLLSDRFSAERPKGSFSTLEIQRTEQGDSAMYLCASSSKTSSYEQYFGPGTRLTVT.

This clonotype was counted many times. The rearrangement joins TRBV29-1 to TRBJ2-3; possibly TRBD1 for D (6 bases). CDR1 SQVTM and CDR2 ANQGSEA come from the germline V gene. The length of the CDR3 is 13 residues. Between the trimmed V and J ends, which lost 7 bases and 2 bases, there was a span of 13 bases. This CDR3 is CSAPQGFTDTQYF. In nucleotides, the CDR3 is TGCAGCGCCCCACAGGGTTTCACAGATACGCAGTATTTT.

This clonotype was recorded many times. The rearrangement joins TRBV5-1 to TRBJ1-3, with D unresolved. The V and J ends lost 3 bases and 0 bases respectively, with 7 bases between them. The length of the CDR3 is 14 residues. Germline V lookup: CDR1 SGHRS, CDR2 YFSETQ. CDR3 nucleotides: TGCGCCAGCAGCTATGACGTCTCTGGAAACACCATATATTTT. Translating gives CASSYDVSGNTIYF. The full variable domain, with the rest looked up from reference TRBV5-1 and TRBJ1-3, is KAGVTQTPRYLIKTRGQQVTLSCSPISGHRSVSWYQQTPGQGLQFLFEYFSETQRNKGNFPGRFSGRQFSNSRSEMNVSTLELGDSALYLCASSYDVSGNTIYFGEGSWLTVV.

This clonotype came up a few times. The chain links TRBV30 to TRBJ1-5; the D is unclear. In germline, CDR1 is GTSNPN, CDR2 SVGIG (reference sequence). The CDR3 contains 13 residues. Trimming shortened V by 1 base and J by 5 bases, and 9 bases separated the two germline ends. CDR3 bases: TGTGCCTGGAGTGCGGGGAGGGATCAGCCCCAGCATTTT. This gives the protein CAWSAGRDQPQHF.

This clonotype has more than one count but fewer than ten. V and J are TRBV28 and TRBJ1-2; TRBD1 might be the D (6 bases). The CDR3 runs to 11 residues. Germline loops: CDR1 MDHEN, CDR2 SYDVKM. V lost 4 bases and J 7 bases, leaving 7 bases between the germline ends. For the CDR3, the DNA is TGTGCCAGCAGTTACAGGGCTGGCTACACCTTC. Its protein product is CASSYRAGYTF.

This clonotype was counted between two and nine times. The V gene is TRBV7-2, the J gene TRBJ2-4, with 9 bases matching TRBD2. The length of the CDR3 is 17 residues. Germline CDR1 SGHTA, CDR2 FQGNSA. V dropped 1 base and J dropped 0; count of bases not matched to a gene: 4. The CDR3 DNA follows: TGTGCCAGCAGCTTAGACGCGGGGGGGTTAGCCAAAAACATTCAGTACTTC. This gives the protein CASSLDAGGLAKNIQYF.

The V call is TRBV15, the J call TRBJ2-5; no clear D. This CDR3 region has 15 residues. The ends were cut back, 0 bases at V and 3 bases at J, with 11 bases in the middle. CDR1 is LNHNV and CDR2 is YYDKDF in the germline V gene (reference sequence). The CDR3 region is CATSRDLGFEETQYF. Written as DNA, the CDR3 is TGTGCCACCAGCAGAGATCTCGGCTTTGAAGAGACCCAGTACTTC.

This clonotype has a count of ten or more. The chain recombines TRBV20-1 with TRBJ2-2, with a tentative D call TRBD2 (5 bases). Germline V CDR1 and CDR2: DFQATT, SNEGSKA (reference sequence). Deletions cut 5 bases from V and 5 bases from J, with 9 bases between. The CDR3 is made up of 12 amino acids. CDR3 DNA sequence: TGCAGTGCTCCCCGGGAAACCGGGGAGCTGTTTTTT. Its translation: CSAPRETGELFF.

The table lists this clonotype with a few counts. The chain carries TRBV3-1 and TRBJ2-1, with 11 bases that match TRBD2. Germline V lookup: CDR1 LGHDT, CDR2 YNNKEL (reference sequence). CDR3 size: 15 residues. V dropped 1 base and J dropped 8; count of bases not matched to a gene: 4. CDR3 DNA: TGTGCCAGCAGCCAAGGTAGCGGGGGGGGCCATGAGCAGTTCTTC. This gives the protein CASSQGSGGGHEQFF.